This T cell receptor (beta chain) was observed in a study of blood T cell repertoires in COVID-19. Background on the study: T cells, B-cell-depleted T cells, or PBMCs provided the cDNA or gDNA that served as material.

Germline values: CDR1 SGHVS, CDR2 FNYEAQ. The CDR3 has 16 residues. After removal of 0 bases from V and 3 bases from J, the junction contained 3 bases not matched to a gene. The data were produced by immunoSEQ multiplex PCR, yet TCRdb's version contains in-frame clones alone and is incomplete. The table has around 250,000 clones, approximately 78% seen once; the top ten hold approximately 5%. The cohort comprised adults aged roughly 18 to 100 years residing in approximately 25 US areas. The rearrangement joins TRBV7-6 to TRBJ1-3, with TRBD1 matching 9 bases. The source material was PBMCs or T cells enriched from blood (not recorded which). The clonotype was recovered from a man aged 35 to 55 who had been exposed to COVID-19. The CDR3 bases are TGTGCCAGCAGCTTAGCTACAGGGGGCTTTGGAAACACCATATATTTT. It yields the protein CASSLATGGFGNTIYF.